This is a list of T cell receptor beta chains from one sample in a study of a mutant IDH1 vaccine in newly diagnosed glioma. Sequencing used immunoSEQ multiplex PCR; TCRdb keeps in-frame clones, though not all of them. The sample lists about 60,000 clones, around 87% occurring once. No antigen is known for these receptors. The specimen was PBMCs, collected from a glioma patient whose treatment included an IDH1 peptide vaccine. The source of these receptors is a man in his forties with glioma. Each CDR3 is given with its conserved first and last residue. A D gene is named only where the DNA matches it firmly. Not every row has a clone size; where given, it reads once, few, many or a size class.

d_call,j_call,clone_size,v_call,cdr3_nt,cdr3_aa
NA,TRBJ2-2,few,TRBV10-3,TGTGCCATCAGTGATTGGGGGAGTGACACCGGGGAGCTGTTTTTT,CAISDWGSDTGELFF
NA,TRBJ2-7,NA,TRBV10-1,TGCGCCAGCATGACCCTCCCAGACCAATTTATCCAGTACTTC,CASMTLPDQFIQYF
NA,TRBJ2-7,few,TRBV28,TGTGCCAGCAAGAGGAGGGTTCAGGATACCTACGAGCAGTACTTC,CASKRRVQDTYEQYF
NA,TRBJ2-2,NA,TRBV7-2,TGTGCCAGCACCCTGGGAGCGAGAAACACCGGGGAGCTGTTTTTT,CASTLGARNTGELFF
TRBD1,TRBJ2-1,NA,TRBV6-4,TGTGCCAGCAGGCTACAGGGGGACCACAATGAGCAGTTCTTC,CASRLQGDHNEQFF
NA,TRBJ2-3,NA,TRBV6-5,TGTGCCAGCAGCCCCCGGGGGCGGTTCACAGATACGCAGTATTTT,CASSPRGRFTDTQYF
TRBD1,TRBJ2-7,NA,TRBV29-1,TGCAGCGTTGTTCACGCAGGGACAGCTTACGAGCAGTACTTC,CSVVHAGTAYEQYF
NA,TRBJ1-2,NA,TRBV6-6,TGTGCCAGCACTTCACACGGCACTCTGTTTGTCGAAGGCTACACCTTC,CASTSHGTLFVEGYTF
NA,TRBJ2-3,NA,TRBV7-2,TGTGCCAGCAGCTTATCCGGGGTCCTAGCAGATACGCAGTATTTT,CASSLSGVLADTQYF
NA,TRBJ2-7,NA,TRBV7-9,TGTGCCAGCAGCTTAGTAATTTCAGCGCCGGGCGAGCAGTACTTC,CASSLVISAPGEQYF
NA,TRBJ2-3,NA,TRBV5-1,TGCGCCAGCAGCCCCGGGACGGATACGCAGTATTTT,CASSPGTDTQYF
NA,TRBJ2-7,NA,TRBV18,TGTGCCAGCTCATCGGGGGAAGAACGCGAGCAGTACTTC,CASSSGEEREQYF
NA,TRBJ2-2,NA,TRBV27,TGTGCCAGCAGCCCTCGGAGTTTCGGGGAGCTGTTTTTT,CASSPRSFGELFF
NA,TRBJ2-7,NA,TRBV6-6,TGTGCCAGCAGTACACAGAGCTCCTACGAGCAGTACTTC,CASSTQSSYEQYF
TRBD1,TRBJ1-4,NA,TRBV6-6,TGTGCCAGCAGTGGGGGCAGGGGGCTAATGAAACTGTTTTTT,CASSGGRGLMKLFF
TRBD1,TRBJ1-2,NA,TRBV28,TGTGCCAGCAGTTTATGGGGAGGGGGCGGCTATGGCTACACCTTC,CASSLWGGGGYGYTF
NA,TRBJ2-7,once,TRBV6-1,TGTGCCACTCTCTCCCCCAGCGCAGAGTACTTC,CATLSPSAEYF
NA,TRBJ2-3,NA,TRBV19,TGTGCCAGTAGTATCGCGACCATGGGCACAGATACGCAGTATTTT,CASSIATMGTDTQYF
TRBD1,TRBJ2-7,few,TRBV5-1,TGCGCCAGCAGCTTTAGGGTGGGACAGGGGGCAGGAGAGCAGTACTTC,CASSFRVGQGAGEQYF